This T cell receptor beta chain came from a study of blood T cell repertoires in COVID-19 (TCRdb year 2020). Looking at the study overall: The collaborator samples originated in the United States, Italy and Spain and spanned the acute and convalescent phases of COVID-19. The material from the prospective study consisted of cDNA or gDNA derived from T cells, B-cell-depleted T cells, or PBMCs. Deeply sampled blood TCRbeta repertoires from subjects exposed to, actively infected with, or recovered from COVID-19 were included in the dataset. A freely available public database, intended as a resource for researchers studying the immune response to SARS-CoV-2, is where the repertoires were released. The samples were drawn from two sources: the first 160 participants of the ongoing ImmuneRACE study, and 1,254 subjects contributed by 6 global collaborators. Sample metadata almost always included a de-identified subject ID, COVID-19 status, age in years and sex. Where available, HLA class I and class II types were taken from metadata supplied by the sample provider and were not determined by assay-based typing.

Notes on this clone: Its antigen is currently not known. Base qualities were left out, and no much larger clone turns up one base away.

Overall study outcomes, separate from this receptor: How much clinical and demographic metadata was included differed by source and by participant, and the metadata was provided uncurated.

TCRbeta CDR3 regions were amplified from genomic DNA using the immunoSEQ Assay, a bias-controlled multiplex PCR. The study's own analysis went as follows. Within the assay, amplification of reference gene primers was used to estimate how many nucleated cells each sample contained. To quantify the absolute abundance of each unique TCRbeta CDR3 rearrangement, sequence reads were collapsed and filtered. For each sample, productive Simpson clonality was calculated as the square root of Simpson's diversity index over productive rearrangements. In TCRdb, the immuneACCESS table is reduced to in-frame sequences with V and J assigned. These tables do not hold every clone; where another copy was compared, an unresolved V gene accounts for under half, and the others remain unexplained. V and J calls and clone size are those listed in that table; D and trimming were worked out from the DNA. Within this sample are about 220,000 clones, with approximately 80% of them counted one time only. Of the sample, about 10% falls within the top ten clones.

The collaborating institutions used their own protocols to collect whole blood in K2EDTA tubes. For TCRbeta analysis, collaborators shipped samples as frozen whole blood, isolated PBMCs, or DNA extracted from either of those sample types. The sequencing sample was made of peripheral blood. The clonotype was recovered from a man aged 50-59 years with active or convalescent COVID-19.

CDR3 region: CASSLRGSYEQYF. The bases read TGTGCCAGCAGCTTACGGGGGAGCTACGAGCAGTACTTC. The chain was built from TRBV7-9 and TRBJ2-7, with a tentative D gene TRBD2 over 6 matching bases. CDR1 and CDR2 (SEHNR, FQNEAQ) derive from the germline V gene (reference sequence). Relative to germline, V is 2 bases shorter and J is 3 bases shorter, with 8 bases between their ends. There are 13 amino acids in the CDR3, from cysteine to phenylalanine inclusive. This entry keeps only the CDR3 DNA: 39 bases, framed from base 1.